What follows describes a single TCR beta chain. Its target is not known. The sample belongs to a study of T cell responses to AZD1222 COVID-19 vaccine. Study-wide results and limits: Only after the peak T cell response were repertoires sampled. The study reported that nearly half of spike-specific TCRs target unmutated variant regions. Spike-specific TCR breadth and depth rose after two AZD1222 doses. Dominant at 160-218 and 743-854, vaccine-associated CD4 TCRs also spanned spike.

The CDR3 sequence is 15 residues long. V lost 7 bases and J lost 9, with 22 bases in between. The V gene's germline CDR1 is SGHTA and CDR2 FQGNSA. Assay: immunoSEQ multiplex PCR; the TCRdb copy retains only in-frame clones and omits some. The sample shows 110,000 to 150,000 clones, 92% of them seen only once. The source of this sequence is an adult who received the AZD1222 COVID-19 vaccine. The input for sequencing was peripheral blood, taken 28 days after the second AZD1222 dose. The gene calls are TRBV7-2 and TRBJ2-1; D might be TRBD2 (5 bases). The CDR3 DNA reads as TGTGCCAGCACCTATAGCGAGATCTTTTCGGGTGAGCAGTTCTTC. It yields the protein CASTYSEIFSGEQFF.